This T cell receptor (beta chain) stems from a study of CD8+ T cells in alopecia areata. Study-wide findings and caveats: Lesional scalp exceeded normal scalp in clonality, especially in alopecia totalis/universalis.

Sorting relied on CD4, CD8alpha, NKG2D, NKG2ACE and other markers applied to pooled cutaneous lymph node cells. The germline gives CDR1 NSHNY, CDR2 SYGAGN. This CDR3 region has 13 residues. The table lists this clone with a few counts. The antigen remains unidentified. The listed genes are named as in mouse. The CDR3 end falls 4 residues outside the read, so it is completed with the germline J gene. Extraction of RNA preceded its reverse transcription into cDNA, which served as the sequencing template. Sequencing was performed with immunoSEQ multiplex PCR; in TCRdb, only in-frame clones are kept and a portion is missing. The sample yields around 290,000 clones, without any singletons.

The sequenced sample consisted of CD4+ T cells sorted from a lymph node. This TCR was sampled from a C3H/HeJ mouse with alopecia areata. This mouse strain has H2-k as its MHC haplotype. The rearrangement links TRBV13-1 to TRBJ2-1, with a tentative D call TRBD1 (7 bases). The sequenced CDR3 bases are TGTGCCAGCAGAGGGGGCGCGGAGGCT. Protein sequence: CASRGGAEA. The full CDR3 is CASRGGAEAEQFF.